This T cell receptor beta chain was retrieved from a study of cytomegalovirus exposure and HLA in healthy donors. General study findings and limits: Excluded: some indistinguishable V segments such as TRBV6-2 and TRBV6-3. An assumption of roughly uniform sequencing depth across donors underlay the presence/absence analyses.

To note about this clone: The antigen is unknown.

Healthy bone marrow donors formed the donor group. Primers for the PCR totalled 60 Vbeta and 13 Jbeta. As originally analysed: An analysis that came later counted 77 million or so unique TCR beta chains, roughly 11 million shared. Sequenced by immunoSEQ multiplex PCR; TCRdb stores in-frame clones only, minus some. V and J calls plus clone size are reproduced from that table; the DNA served to infer D and trimming. Counted here are nearly 110,000 clones, about 76% occurring once; the ten biggest clones make up around 5.8%. V lost 7 bases to trimming and J lost 6 bases, with 16 bases between them. The CDR3 is made up of 14 amino acids. Looked up from germline, CDR1 is SNHLY and CDR2 is FYNNEI.

The sample consisted of PBMCs. The V gene is TRBV2, the J gene TRBJ1-5; D is perhaps TRBD1 (5 bases). The sequence was collected from a woman aged 45-60 years in good health and CMV-seropositive. The CDR3 is CASKGGGDGQPQHF. CDR3 nucleotide sequence: TGTGCCAGCAAAGGTGGGGGGGACGGTCAGCCCCAGCATTTT.